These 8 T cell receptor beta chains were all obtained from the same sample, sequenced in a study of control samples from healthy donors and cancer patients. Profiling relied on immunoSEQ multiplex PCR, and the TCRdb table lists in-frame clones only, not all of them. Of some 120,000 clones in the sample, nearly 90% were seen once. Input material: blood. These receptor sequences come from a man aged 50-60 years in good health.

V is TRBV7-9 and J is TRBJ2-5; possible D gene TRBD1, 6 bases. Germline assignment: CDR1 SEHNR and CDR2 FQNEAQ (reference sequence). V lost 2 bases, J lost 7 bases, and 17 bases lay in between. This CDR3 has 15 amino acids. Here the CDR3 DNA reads TGTGCCAGCAGCTTACTCCGGACCTCACAGGGGACCCAGTACTTC. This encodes CASSLLRTSQGTQYF.

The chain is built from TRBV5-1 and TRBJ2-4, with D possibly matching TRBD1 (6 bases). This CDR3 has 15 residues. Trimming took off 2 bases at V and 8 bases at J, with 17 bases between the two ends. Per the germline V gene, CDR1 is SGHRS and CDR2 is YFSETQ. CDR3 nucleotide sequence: TGCGCCAGCAGCTTTTGGGGGCCGGCTCCGGACATTCAGTACTTC. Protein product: CASSFWGPAPDIQYF.

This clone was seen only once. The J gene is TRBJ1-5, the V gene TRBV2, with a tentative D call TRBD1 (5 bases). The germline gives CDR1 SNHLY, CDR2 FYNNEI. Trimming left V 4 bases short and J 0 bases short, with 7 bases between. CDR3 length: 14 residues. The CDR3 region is CASSGQTSNQPQHF. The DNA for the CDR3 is TGTGCCAGCAGTGGACAGACTAGCAATCAGCCCCAGCATTTT.

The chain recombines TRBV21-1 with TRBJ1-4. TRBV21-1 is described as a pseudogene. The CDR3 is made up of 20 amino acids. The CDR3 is CASSSNLFQGRRTTNEKLFF. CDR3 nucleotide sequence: TGTGCCAGCAGCTCTAACCTCTTCCAGGGGAGGAGGACAACTAATGAAAAACTGTTTTTT.

This chain's CDR3 is CASSDTKAGGYEQFF. Written as DNA, the CDR3 is TGTGCCAGCAGCGATACTAAGGCCGGGGGGTATGAGCAGTTCTTC. The chain uses TRBV3-1 (or the pseudogene TRBV3-2) and TRBJ2-1; 7 nucleotides line up with TRBD2. V trimming: 5 bases; J trimming: 8 bases; junction bases outside the gene matches: 12. This CDR3 is 15 amino acids long. Germline CDR1 LGHDT, CDR2 YNNKEL (reference sequence).

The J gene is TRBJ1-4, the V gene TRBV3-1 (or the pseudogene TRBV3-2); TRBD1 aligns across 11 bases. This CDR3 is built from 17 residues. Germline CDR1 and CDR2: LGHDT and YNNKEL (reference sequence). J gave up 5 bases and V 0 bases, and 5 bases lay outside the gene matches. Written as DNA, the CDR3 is TGTGCCAGCAGCCAAGAGGGACAGGGGGTGACCAATGAAAAACTGTTTTTT. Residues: CASSQEGQGVTNEKLFF.

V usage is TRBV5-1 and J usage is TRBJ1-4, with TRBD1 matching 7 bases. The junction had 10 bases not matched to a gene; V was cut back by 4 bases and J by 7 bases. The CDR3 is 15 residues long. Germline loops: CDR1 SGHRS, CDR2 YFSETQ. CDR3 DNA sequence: TGCGCCAGCAGCCGAACAGGGGTTTCTACTGAAAAACTGTTTTTT. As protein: CASSRTGVSTEKLFF.

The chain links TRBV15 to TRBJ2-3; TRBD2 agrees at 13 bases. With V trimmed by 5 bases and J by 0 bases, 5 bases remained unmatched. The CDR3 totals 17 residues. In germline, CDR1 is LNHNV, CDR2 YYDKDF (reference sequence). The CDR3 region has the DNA TGTGCCACCAGCCCCCGACTAGCGGGGGGAAGCACAGATACGCAGTATTTT. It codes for CATSPRLAGGSTDTQYF.